These 8 T cell receptor beta chains share one sample of origin, sequenced in a study of a mutant IDH1 vaccine in newly diagnosed glioma. Time point specified: week 11, during vaccination. Vaccinated patients received 300 ug of mutant IDH1 20-mer peptide per dose, with topical imiquimod. Their antigen targets remain unknown. The assay was immunoSEQ multiplex PCR, and TCRdb's table has in-frame clones only and misses some. The repertoire holds around 26,000 clones, with roughly two thirds as singletons. The source was peripheral blood mononuclear cells (PBMCs), collected from a glioma patient whose treatment included an IDH1 peptide vaccine. The receptors here all came from a man younger than 30 with glioma. Some clones in this sample may be carry-over from other donors' samples.

This clone was counted a few times. The genes are TRBV7-2 and TRBJ2-7, with a weak D call TRBD1 (5 bases). In germline, CDR1 is SGHTA, CDR2 FQGNSA. This CDR3 has 15 residues. Trimming removed 1 base at V and 7 bases at J, with 17 bases between. The CDR3 region has the DNA TGTGCCAGCAGCTTAGGAATCCGTCAGGGTGAGGAGCAGTACTTC. Translating it yields CASSLGIRQGEEQYF.

In DNA form, the CDR3 reads TGTGCCAGCAGCTGGGACACTTATGGGAGCACTGAAGCTTTCTTT. It specifies CASSWDTYGSTEAFF. This sequence joins TRBV5-6 and TRBJ1-1; D is possibly TRBD1 (6 bases). This CDR3 is 15 amino acids long. Trimming pared 3 bases from V and 4 bases from J, leaving 16 bases between. Germline CDR1 is SGHDT and CDR2 is YYEEEE. The full variable domain, completed using reference TRBV5-6 and TRBJ1-1, is DAGVTQSPTHLIKTRGQQVTLRCSPKSGHDTVSWYQQALGQGPQFIFQYYEEEERQRGNFPDRFSGHQFPNYSSELNVNALLLGDSALYLCASSWDTYGSTEAFFGQGTRLTVV.

V is TRBV7-9 and J is TRBJ1-1, with TRBD1 as a possible D gene (5 bases). The germline V and J ends were trimmed by 6 bases and 3 bases, with 8 bases remaining between them. Germline CDR1 SEHNR, CDR2 FQNEAQ (reference sequence). The CDR3 contains 12 residues. CDR3 in amino acids: CASRGVDTEAFF. The CDR3 DNA sequence: TGTGCCAGCAGAGGGGTGGACACTGAAGCTTTCTTT. Supplemented by reference TRBV7-9 and TRBJ1-1, the full variable domain reads DTGVSQNPRHKITKRGQNVTFRCDPISEHNRLYWYRQTLGQGPEFLTYFQNEAQLEKSRLLSDRFSAERPKGSFSTLEIQRTEQGDSAMYLCASRGVDTEAFFGQGTRLTVV.

The gene calls are TRBV7-8 and TRBJ1-1; no definite D call. Germline V gives CDR1 SGHVS, CDR2 FQNEAQ. Trimming stripped 1 base from V and 10 bases from J, with 13 bases between. This CDR3 has 13 residues. CDR3 nucleotide sequence: TGTGCCAGCAGCTTAGTTAGGGTTGGTTCAGCTTTCTTT. Amino acids: CASSLVRVGSAFF.

This chain uses TRBV2 with TRBJ2-3; no definite D call. The germline CDR1 and CDR2 sequences are SNHLY and FYNNEI. V shed 7 bases and J shed 3 bases, with 8 bases lying between them. CDR3 length equals 12 residues. This chain's CDR3 is CASNRRTDTQYF. Here the CDR3 DNA reads TGTGCCAGCAACCGCAGGACAGATACGCAGTATTTT.

Only a few counts were recorded for this clone. Germline and junction disagree at one end, which may indicate a read error. The DNA for the CDR3 is TGTGCTAGCAGCCCCGGACAGGGGGCGGCCATATATTTT. It specifies CASSPGQGAAIYF. The V and J genes are TRBV7-7 and TRBJ1-3; 11 bases map to TRBD1. The CDR3 length is 13 residues. In germline, CDR1 is SSHAT, CDR2 FNYEAQ (reference sequence).

This sequence joins TRBV4-2 and TRBJ1-5; D uncertain. V gave up 3 bases and J gave up 0 bases, with 9 bases separating them. CDR1 is LGHNA and CDR2 is YNFKEQ in the germline V gene. The CDR3 is made up of 15 amino acids. DNA for the CDR3: TGTGCCAGCAGCCATCTCGAGTCTAGCAATCAGCCCCAGCATTTT. Translated, it gives CASSHLESSNQPQHF.

The chain combines TRBV5-6 with TRBJ2-1, with D unclear. This CDR3 has 11 amino acids. With 1 base removed from V and 10 bases from J, the gap between germline ends came to 6 bases. Germline V gives CDR1 SGHDT, CDR2 YYEEEE. This chain's CDR3 is CASSLTEEQFF. In nucleotides, the CDR3 is TGTGCCAGCAGCTTGACAGAAGAGCAGTTCTTC.